This T cell receptor (beta chain) emerged from a study of identical twins. Regarding the study as a whole: The study reached conclusions through statistical analysis that was cross-sectional, not following the same donors. The authors noted that invariant MAIT and iNKT cells could partly confound zero-insertion analyses.

A template switching step contributed a universal primer site, while unique molecular identifiers were present in the cDNA. MiXCR, applied by TCRdb to the 5' RACE reads, yields one record per CDR3 protein. In the table there are fewer than 500,000 distinct CDR3 sequences, approximately 24% of which are singletons. V was pared by 0 bases and J by 4 bases, with 11 bases between. Germline V gene lookup returns CDR1 SGDLS and CDR2 YYNGEE. The CDR3 spans 15 residues. Comment on this clonotype: The antigen is unknown.

The same specimen was also included in a second study, on T cells expressing NK-cell markers. According to that study: There were seven HCMV-seropositive donors and one seronegative donor among the eight sequenced.

The sequenced material came from CD4+ T cells sorted from blood. The sequence came from a woman between 18 and 29 years old in good health. The chain joins TRBV9 to TRBJ2-1; D remains unclear. In DNA, the CDR3 is TGTGCCAGCAGCGTAGACCAGACGGAATACAATGAGCAGTTCTTC. Translated, it gives CASSVDQTEYNEQFF.